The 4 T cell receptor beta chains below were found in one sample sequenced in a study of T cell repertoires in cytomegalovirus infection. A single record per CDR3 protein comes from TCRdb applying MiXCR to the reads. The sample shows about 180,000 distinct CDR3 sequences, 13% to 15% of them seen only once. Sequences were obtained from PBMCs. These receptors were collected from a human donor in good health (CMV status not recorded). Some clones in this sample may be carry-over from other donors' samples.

The CDR3 DNA reads as TGTGCCAGTAGTACCGGGACAGGGGGCTTCGATACGCAGTATTTT. Translated: CASSTGTGGFDTQYF. J is TRBJ2-3 and V is TRBV19; 12 bases align to TRBD1. After removal of 4 bases from V and 6 bases from J, the junction contained 5 bases not matched to a gene. Germline V CDR1 and CDR2: LNHDA, SQIVND (reference sequence). This CDR3 has 15 amino acids.

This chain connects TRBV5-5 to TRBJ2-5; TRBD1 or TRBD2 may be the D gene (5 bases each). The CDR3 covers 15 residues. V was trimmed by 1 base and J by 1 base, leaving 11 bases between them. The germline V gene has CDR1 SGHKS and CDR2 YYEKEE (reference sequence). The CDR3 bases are TGTGCCAGCAGCTTGCGGCAGGGAGTCCAAGAGACCCAGTACTTC. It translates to CASSLRQGVQETQYF.

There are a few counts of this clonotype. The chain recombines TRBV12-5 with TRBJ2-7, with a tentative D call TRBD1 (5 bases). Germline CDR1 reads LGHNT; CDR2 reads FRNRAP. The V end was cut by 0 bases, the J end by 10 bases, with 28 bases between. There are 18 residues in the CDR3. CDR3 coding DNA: TGTGCTAGTGGTTTGGTACTCCCAACAAACAGACAGACAGTTTCCCAGTACTTC. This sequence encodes CASGLVLPTNRQTVSQYF.

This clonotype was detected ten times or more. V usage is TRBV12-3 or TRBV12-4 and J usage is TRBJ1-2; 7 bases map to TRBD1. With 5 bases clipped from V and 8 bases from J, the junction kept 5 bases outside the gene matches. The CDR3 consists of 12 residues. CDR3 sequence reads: CASSPGGGGYTF. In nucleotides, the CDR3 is TGTGCCAGCAGTCCAGGGGGGGGCGGCTACACCTTC.